This T cell receptor (beta chain) was captured in a study of blood T cell repertoires in COVID-19. The table came from immunoSEQ multiplex PCR; TCRdb's copy has only in-frame clones and leaves some out. The sample yields approximately 140,000 clones, roughly 88% seen once. Unmatched junction bases numbered 5, after V lost 3 bases and J lost 7 bases. The CDR3 covers 14 residues. Germline V lookup: CDR1 DFQATT, CDR2 SNEGSKA (reference sequence). The clonotype was recovered from a man aged 55-75 years with active or convalescent COVID-19. The gene calls are TRBV20-1 and TRBJ2-1; 11 nucleotides align to TRBD2. What was sequenced was peripheral blood. The CDR3 DNA reads as TGCAGTGCTAGTCTAGCGGGAGGCGGTAATGAGCAGTTCTTC. Protein sequence: CSASLAGGGNEQFF.